This is a list of T cell receptor beta chains from one sample in a study of patients and donors after allogeneic stem cell transplantation. One entry per CDR3 protein, called by TCRdb with MiXCR from the RT-PCR reads. The sample yields around 200,000 distinct CDR3 sequences, around 41% seen once. Sequencing was done on a sample of blood, either unsorted or a sorted T cell fraction (not recorded which). These receptors came from a human donor who was either an allogeneic HSCT recipient or a stem cell or donor lymphocyte infusion donor (not recorded which). It is not recorded whose cells these are; they may come from a transplant donor. The CDR3 runs from the conserved cysteine through the conserved F or W. Fields, in order: CDR3 protein, CDR3 DNA, J gene, V gene, D gene, clone size. The D gene is left open where the match is weak. Clone size appears in some rows only: once, few, many, or a class for an expanded clone.

CASSAAGTGTTEAFF TGTGCCAGCAGTGCAGCCGGGACAGGGACCACTGAAGCTTTCTTT TRBJ1-1 TRBV2 TRBD1 few
CASSLGGLYEQYF TGTGCCAGCAGTTTGGGAGGGCTCTACGAGCAGTACTTC TRBJ2-7 TRBV27 TRBD2 few
CASSDETGISYEQYF TGTGCCAGCAGTGACGAGACAGGGATATCCTACGAGCAGTACTTC TRBJ2-7 TRBV25-1 TRBD1 .
CASSLRWDTEAFF TGTGCCAGCAGCTTAAGATGGGACACTGAAGCTTTCTTT TRBJ1-1 TRBV7-2 . many
CASRGSGEQYF TGTGCCAGCAGGGGATCCGGCGAGCAGTACTTC TRBJ2-7 TRBV6-1 . .
CASSRRDRETHEQYF TGTGCCAGCAGCAGACGGGACAGGGAAACCCACGAGCAGTACTTC TRBJ2-7 TRBV7-9 TRBD1 .
CAWSTAVGNTIYF TGTGCCTGGAGTACTGCGGTTGGGAACACCATATATTTT TRBJ1-3 TRBV30 . .
CASSPGQDYNYGYTF TGTGCCAGCAGCCCGGGACAGGACTATAACTATGGCTACACCTTC TRBJ1-2 TRBV5-5 TRBD1 once
CASRHYGYTF TGTGCCAGCAGACACTATGGCTACACCTTC TRBJ1-2 TRBV21-1 . .
CASGLAGGETQYF TGTGCCAGCGGCCTAGCGGGGGGCGAGACCCAGTACTTC TRBJ2-5 TRBV9 TRBD2 .
CSACPGTPGNTIYF TGCAGTGCCTGTCCCGGGACACCGGGAAACACCATATATTTT TRBJ1-3 TRBV20-1 . once
CASSLVNGNTIYF TGTGCCAGCAGCTTGGTGAACGGTAACACCATATATTTT TRBJ1-3 TRBV11-2 . .
CASSGTGGPLLFETQYF TGTGCCAGCAGCGGGACAGGGGGCCCCCTTCTCTTCGAGACCCAGTACTTC TRBJ2-5 TRBV6-2/TRBV6-3 TRBD1 .
CASGLAVSGGGYNEQFF TGTGCTAGTGGTTTGGCCGTTAGCGGGGGGGGATACAATGAGCAGTTCTTC TRBJ2-1 TRBV12-5 TRBD2 .
CAISESREQTQYF TGTGCCATCAGTGAGTCGAGGGAACAGACCCAGTACTTC TRBJ2-5 TRBV10-3 . few
CASIGQGPGKLFF TGTGCCAGCATAGGACAGGGGCCAGGAAAACTGTTTTTT TRBJ1-4 TRBV9 TRBD1 .
CASSVSQGTPNSPLHF TGTGCCAGCAGCGTGTCACAGGGGACACCGAATTCACCCCTCCACTTT TRBJ1-6 TRBV9 TRBD1 .
CASSGTGTRGYAQYF TGTGCCAGCAGCGGGACCGGGACTAGGGGATATGCGCAGTATTTT TRBJ2-3 TRBV2 TRBD2 few
CASSPSNKDRNTEAFF TGTGCCAGCAGCCCAAGCAACAAGGACAGGAACACTGAAGCTTTCTTT TRBJ1-1 TRBV7-9 . .
CASSQQVNQPQHF TGTGCCAGCAGCCAACAAGTCAATCAGCCCCAGCATTTT TRBJ1-5 TRBV3-1 . .
CSASPQGAGYGYTF TGCAGTGCTAGCCCACAGGGGGCGGGCTATGGCTACACCTTC TRBJ1-2 TRBV20-1 TRBD1 .
CASSFRRGSSPLHF TGTGCCAGCAGTTTTCGGAGGGGGAGTTCACCCCTCCACTTT TRBJ1-6 TRBV12-3/TRBV12-4 . few
CATKRDRDNSPLHF TGTGCCACCAAACGAGACAGGGATAATTCACCCCTCCACTTT TRBJ1-6 TRBV10-3 TRBD1 .
CASSALRNQPQHF TGTGCCAGCAGTGCCCTCAGGAATCAGCCCCAGCATTTT TRBJ1-5 TRBV12-3/TRBV12-4 . few
CSATGTFGAYGYTF TGCAGTGCCACTGGGACTTTTGGGGCCTATGGCTACACCTTC TRBJ1-2 TRBV20-1 . few
CASSLVPVTGGYGYTF TGTGCCAGCAGCTTAGTCCCCGTCACAGGGGGCTATGGCTACACCTTC TRBJ1-2 TRBV7-8 TRBD1 .
CSASRTANYGYTF TGCAGTGCTAGTAGGACTGCTAACTATGGCTACACCTTC TRBJ1-2 TRBV20-1 . .
CASSGTDRGTNYGYTF TGTGCCAGCAGTGGAACGGACAGGGGAACTAACTATGGCTACACCTTC TRBJ1-2 TRBV12-3/TRBV12-4 TRBD1 few
CASSQAQNNSPLHF TGCGCCAGCAGCCAAGCACAGAATAATTCACCCCTCCACTTT TRBJ1-6 TRBV4-1 . .
CAISELRDTAYEQYF TGTGCCATCAGTGAGTTGCGGGACACTGCCTACGAGCAGTACTTC TRBJ2-7 TRBV10-3 . few